Listed below are T cell receptor beta chains from one sample, sequenced in a study of chemoradiotherapy in HPV16-positive cancers. Using immunoSEQ multiplex PCR, the repertoire was profiled, and TCRdb retains in-frame clones only, with some absent. The sample lists approximately 20,000 clones; more than 75% were seen once. The sample here was blood, taken from a patient who underwent chemoradiotherapy. These receptors all come from a human donor with HPV-associated anogenital cancer. Both conserved end residues are part of each CDR3. The order of the fields is clone size, V gene, CDR3 protein. The size field is filled for only some rows; it gives once, few, many or a size class.

- | TRBV12-5 | CASGLERAVGTEAFF
- | TRBV7-9 | CASSLGTGATSPLHF
- | TRBV5-4 | CASSLQGTNTEAFF
few | TRBV11-2 | CASSLGPLDLNTGELFF
- | TRBV9 | CASSVEASPMVEQYF
- | TRBV4-3 | CASSPLVGLGTGELFF
few | TRBV29-1 | CSVDGGIRGSSTDTQYF
- | TRBV4-2 | CASSQEVFAGRGQPQHF
- | TRBV7-8 | CASSTSGLAHYNEQFF
- | TRBV4-2 | CASSFGRAGNNEKLFF
- | TRBV5-4 | CASTSPSGRRDTQYF
- | TRBV6-1 | CASRISILVTYEQYF
- | TRBV7-6 | CASSLPGLAESTGELFF
- | TRBV7-9 | CASSLFGAGAGNTIYF
- | TRBV7-6 | CASSSPGLPEREQYF
once | TRBV5-8 | CASSRREFFNYGYTF
- | TRBV29-1 | CSVDGTSGGDYNEQFF
- | TRBV19 | CASSIAGTGSGANVLTF
once | TRBV27 | CASSLGGFHNEQFF
- | TRBV29-1 | CSVRRDPQETQYF
- | TRBV5-1 | CASSLEGTSGANTDTQYF
- | TRBV7-2 | CASSLAPSGGAYEQYF
- | TRBV11-2 | CASSLGQGPGTYEQYF
- | TRBV7-2 | CASSRGGLYNEQFF
- | TRBV4-3 | CASSPGGSGASNTGELFF
- | TRBV11-1 | CASSSDPGGNTEAFF
few | TRBV5-1 | CASSAVGALGTEAFF
- | TRBV9 | CASSVGTGPLNTEAFF
- | TRBV7-2 | CASSSRVGGDTQYF
- | TRBV29-1 | CSVRTGQGVTNVLTF
- | TRBV4-1 | CASSPISGRYSNQPQHF